One sample yielded the 27 T cell receptor beta chains listed below, sequenced in a study of shared clonotypes between healthy human individuals. Repertoires were generated with immunoSEQ multiplex PCR, while TCRdb's copy carries only in-frame clones and drops some. Among around 2.5 million clones listed, under 95% were seen once. Material: naive CD4+ T cells from PBMCs. The subset: CD45RA+ positively selected. These receptors originate from a man between 18 and 35 years old in good health. Some clones in this sample may be carry-over from other donors' samples.

The CDR3, as DNA: TGTGCCAGCAGTTACGGGGGGGCCAGCTATGGCTACACCTTC. Its translation: CASSYGGASYGYTF. The chain has TRBV6-6 and TRBJ1-2; D is possibly TRBD1 (6 bases). Germline lookup yields CDR1 MNHNY and CDR2 SVGAGI (reference sequence). This CDR3 contains 14 residues. Trimming left V 2 bases short and J 4 bases short, with 11 bases between.

The V and J genes are TRBV2 and TRBJ1-2, with D possibly being TRBD1 (5 bases). V was clipped by 3 bases and J by 5 bases, with 16 bases between them. The CDR3 spans 15 residues. CDR1 SNHLY and CDR2 FYNNEI come from the germline V gene. This chain's CDR3 is CASSERQPVGYGYTF. CDR3 in DNA: TGTGCCAGCAGTGAGCGACAGCCCGTAGGGTATGGCTACACCTTC. Complete variable domain (other parts from reference TRBV2 and TRBJ1-2): EPEVTQTPSHQVTQMGQEVILRCVPISNHLYFYWYRQILGQKVEFLVSFYNNEISEKSEIFDDQFSVERPDGSNFTLKIRSTKLEDSAMYFCASSERQPVGYGYTFGSGTRLTVV.

Worth noting for this clone: Other DNA sequences in the sample encode the same CDR3. CDR3 protein: CASSLGLAGYNEQFF. In nucleotides, the CDR3 is TGTGCCAGCAGCTTAGGACTAGCGGGTTACAATGAGCAGTTCTTC. The chain joins TRBV11-2 to TRBJ2-1, with 10 nucleotides matching TRBD2. Germline trimming cut 1 base from V and 4 bases from J; bases unmatched to any gene: 1. The length of the CDR3 is 15 residues. Germline V gives CDR1 SGHAT, CDR2 FQNNGV.

V usage is TRBV15 and J usage is TRBJ2-1, with 10 bases lining up with TRBD2. Germline V lookup: CDR1 LNHNV, CDR2 YYDKDF (reference sequence). This CDR3 is built from 17 residues. After removal of 0 bases from V and 13 bases from J, the junction contained 15 bases not matched to a gene. The chain's CDR3 is CATSRDLWLAGEAGQFF. The CDR3 region has the DNA TGTGCCACCAGCAGAGATCTATGGCTAGCGGGAGAAGCGGGACAGTTCTTC.

This sequence joins TRBV6-5 and TRBJ2-1, with D hard to call. Germline values: CDR1 MNHEY, CDR2 SVGAGI. Between the trimmed V and J ends, which lost 0 bases and 7 bases, there was a span of 13 bases. This CDR3 has 15 amino acids. In nucleotides, the CDR3 is TGTGCCAGCAGTTACTCGTTGAACTTCAGGAATGAGCAGTTCTTC. Translation: CASSYSLNFRNEQFF.

Remarks on this clone: The sample contains more than one DNA sequence encoding this CDR3. The chain carries TRBV20-1 and TRBJ2-5; D ambiguous. The CDR3 has 10 amino acids. V was clipped by 3 bases and J by 5 bases, with 4 bases between them. CDR1 and CDR2 (germline): DFQATT, SNEGSKA (reference sequence). CDR3 in amino acids: CSASFETQYF. The CDR3 coding sequence is TGCAGTGCTAGTTTCGAGACCCAGTACTTC.

The chain is built from TRBV10-2 and TRBJ2-6; 7 nucleotides match TRBD1. Germline CDR1 is WSHSY and CDR2 is SAAADI. The CDR3 covers 17 residues. Trimming took 2 bases from V and 0 from J; bases not matched to a gene: 4. The CDR3 sequence: CASSEGTVISGANVLTF. The CDR3 DNA is TGCGCCAGCAGTGAGGGGACAGTTATCTCTGGGGCCAACGTCCTGACTTTC.

This clone was counted once. This chain joins TRBV7-9 and TRBJ2-3, with a tentative D call TRBD1 (6 bases). V lost 0 bases and J lost 6, with 19 bases in between. This CDR3 region has 17 residues. Germline V gene sequence: CDR1 SEHNR, CDR2 FQNEAQ (reference sequence). CDR3 coding DNA: TGTGCCAGCAGCTTAGCGTTGTCCAGGGGTCGTTTGGATACGCAGTATTTT. It yields the protein CASSLALSRGRLDTQYF.

The V call is TRBV9, the J call TRBJ2-1; a weak D match, TRBD2 (7 bases). The ends were cut back, 5 bases at V and 1 base at J, with 13 bases in the middle. Germline V gives CDR1 SGDLS, CDR2 YYNGEE. The CDR3 loop spans 15 amino acids. CDR3 nucleotides: TGTGCCAGCAGGGGAGGGGGTTCGTCCTACAATGAGCAGTTCTTC. This encodes CASRGGGSSYNEQFF.

A few counts support this clone. The genes are TRBV10-3 and TRBJ1-5; D remains unclear. In germline, CDR1 is ENHRY, CDR2 SYGVKD. The CDR3 runs 13 residues. V was trimmed by 9 bases and J by 5 bases, leaving 14 bases between them. CDR3: CAITPSADQPQHF. The CDR3, as DNA: TGTGCCATTACCCCTTCAGCGGATCAGCCCCAGCATTTT.

CDR3 nucleotide sequence: TGTGCCAGCAGTTTAAGAGGGAGGTTGGATACGCAGTATTTT. Translation: CASSLRGRLDTQYF. The V call is TRBV27, the J call TRBJ2-3; maybe TRBD2 (6 bases). CDR3 length: 14 residues. V lost 2 bases and J 6 bases, leaving 12 bases between the germline ends. The germline CDR1 and CDR2 sequences are MNHEY and SMNVEV (reference sequence).

This chain uses TRBV7-3 with TRBJ2-7; perhaps D is TRBD1 or TRBD2 (6 bases each). Trimming removed 0 bases from V and 3 bases from J, with 15 bases in between. This CDR3 comprises 16 residues. From germline, CDR1 is SGHTA and CDR2 FQGTGA. CDR3 sequence (DNA): TGTGCCAGCAGCTTAACTACGGGGGCAAGGGTCTACGAGCAGTACTTC. Its translation is CASSLTTGARVYEQYF.

CDR3 bases: TGTGCCAGCAGTTACTCGCGGAATTTGAACACTGAAGCTTTCTTT. Residues: CASSYSRNLNTEAFF. The V call is TRBV6-5, the J call TRBJ1-1; no definite D call. Germline CDR1 and CDR2: MNHEY and SVGAGI. This CDR3 contains 15 residues. Trimming took off 0 bases at V and 0 bases at J, with 8 bases between the two ends.

This clone was counted a few times. The CDR3 nucleotides read TGTGCCAGAACCGTACAGGGGGATACAGGGCATTTT. Amino acid sequence: CARTVQGDTGHF. The chain has TRBV5-3 and TRBJ1-5; 8 nucleotides line up with TRBD1. TRBV5-3 is reported as an ORF; its role is uncertain. This CDR3 is 12 amino acids long. With 6 bases clipped from V and 15 bases from J, the junction kept 11 bases outside the gene matches.

The CDR3 DNA follows: TGTGCCAGCAGCTTATCCGGCCTAGTTGGGGATACGCAGTATTTT. Translation gives CASSLSGLVGDTQYF. The chain is built from TRBV7-7 and TRBJ2-3, with no clear D. This CDR3 spans 15 amino acids. CDR1 SSHAT and CDR2 FNYEAQ come from the germline V gene (reference sequence). Trimming removed 2 bases from V and 6 bases from J, with 15 bases in between.

V gene TRBV25-1 combines with J gene TRBJ2-3, with D tentatively TRBD1 or TRBD2 (5 bases each). The CDR3 extends over 14 amino acids. Trimming left V 3 bases short and J 6 bases short, with 13 bases between. Per germline, CDR1 MGHDK and CDR2 SYGVNS. The CDR3 reads CASSDRGRGDTQYF. DNA of the CDR3: TGTGCCAGCAGTGATAGGGGACGTGGCGATACGCAGTATTTT.

In the case of this clone: A read error may account for a junction end that differs from germline. This rearrangement joins TRBV28 to TRBJ2-5; possibly TRBD2 for D (6 bases). Germline values: CDR1 MDHEN, CDR2 SYDVKM. CDR3 length: 14 residues. CDR3 region: CASRPSSAQGTQYF. CDR3 sequence (DNA): TGTGCCAGCCGCCCCTCTAGCGCTCAAGGGACCCAGTACTTC.

Turning to this clone: Other nucleotide sequences from this sample produce the same CDR3. The chain recombines TRBV5-1 with TRBJ2-3, with 7 bases identical to TRBD2. Germline CDR1 is SGHRS and CDR2 is YFSETQ. CDR3 length: 15 amino acids. J gave up 0 bases and V 1 base, and 2 bases lay outside the gene matches. The CDR3 sequence is CASSLSGASTDTQYF. For the CDR3, the DNA is TGCGCCAGCAGCTTGAGCGGGGCTAGCACAGATACGCAGTATTTT. Full variable domain (missing parts from reference TRBV5-1 and TRBJ2-3): KAGVTQTPRYLIKTRGQQVTLSCSPISGHRSVSWYQQTPGQGLQFLFEYFSETQRNKGNFPGRFSGRQFSNSRSEMNVSTLELGDSALYLCASSLSGASTDTQYFGPGTRLTVL.

This chain uses TRBV28 with TRBJ2-1, with 8 bases lining up with TRBD2. The CDR3 runs to 15 residues. The germline CDR1 and CDR2 sequences are MDHEN and SYDVKM. V shed 8 bases and J 1 base; nucleotides not matched to a gene: 7. The CDR3 is CASVRVAGSYNEQFF. As DNA, the CDR3 is TGTGCCAGCGTTAGGGTAGCGGGATCCTACAATGAGCAGTTCTTC.

V gene TRBV6-1 combines with J gene TRBJ2-3; tentatively, D is TRBD2 (6 bases). The CDR3 runs to 15 residues. The V gene lost 4 bases and the J gene lost 6 bases, with 17 bases spanning the gap. In germline, CDR1 is MNHNS, CDR2 SASEGT. The CDR3 DNA is TGTGCCAGCAGTGTACCCCAGGGACTGGGCGATACGCAGTATTTT. Translating it yields CASSVPQGLGDTQYF.

Turning to this clone: Other DNA sequences in the sample encode the same CDR3. J is TRBJ1-2 and V is TRBV4-1; D gene ambiguous. The germline gives CDR1 MGHRA, CDR2 YSYEKL. CDR3 length: 13 residues. The V end was cut by 0 bases, the J end by 3 bases, with 5 bases between. This CDR3 is CASSQEGYYGYTF. The CDR3 nucleotides are TGCGCCAGCAGCCAAGAAGGGTACTATGGCTACACCTTC.

Comments on this clone: This sample also contains other DNA sequences that code for the same CDR3. CDR3 residues: CASSPVPNTEAFF. The CDR3 DNA sequence: TGTGCCAGCAGCCCGGTTCCGAACACTGAAGCTTTCTTT. V gene TRBV28 combines with J gene TRBJ1-1; D gene unclear. CDR3 length: 13 amino acids. From germline, CDR1 is MDHEN and CDR2 SYDVKM. The V and J ends lost 6 bases and 1 base respectively, with 9 bases between them.

The chain combines TRBV10-3 with TRBJ2-1, with TRBD1 matching over 8 bases. The CDR3 is 18 residues long. Trimming took 5 bases from V and 3 from J; bases not matched to a gene: 15. Germline CDR1 ENHRY, CDR2 SYGVKD. The CDR3 protein is CAISQVVGIRGLYNEQFF. CDR3 DNA: TGTGCCATCAGTCAAGTAGTGGGGATCAGGGGGCTCTACAATGAGCAGTTCTTC.

The rearrangement joins TRBV5-6 to TRBJ2-5; D gene uncertain. Looked up from germline, CDR1 is SGHDT and CDR2 is YYEEEE. CDR3 length: 12 residues. V shed 3 bases and J shed 7 bases, with 10 bases lying between them. CDR3 amino acids: CASSYSGGTQYF. The CDR3 DNA reads TGTGCCAGCAGCTACTCCGGTGGGACCCAGTACTTC.

CDR3 loop: CASSVGGDRTDTQYF. The DNA of the CDR3 is TGTGCCAGCAGCGTAGGAGGAGATCGTACAGATACGCAGTATTTT. The chain uses TRBV9 and TRBJ2-3, with D unresolved. Germline loops: CDR1 SGDLS, CDR2 YYNGEE. The CDR3 is 15 amino acids. The germline V and J ends were trimmed by 0 bases and 3 bases, with 11 bases remaining between them.

The chain carries TRBV5-1 and TRBJ2-2; no definite D call. CDR1 and CDR2 from the germline V gene are SGHRS and YFSETQ. With 4 bases removed from V and 1 base from J, the gap between germline ends came to 8 bases. This CDR3 is built from 14 residues. The CDR3: CASSQAKNTGELFF. The CDR3 coding sequence is TGCGCCAGCAGCCAAGCTAAGAACACCGGGGAGCTGTTTTTT.

The rearrangement uses TRBV5-4 and TRBJ1-2, with D tentatively TRBD1 (6 bases). The CDR3 is 15 amino acids. Deletions cut 0 bases from V and 3 bases from J, with 12 bases between. Germline V gene lookup returns CDR1 SGHNT and CDR2 YYREEE (reference sequence). In DNA, the CDR3 is TGTGCCAGCAGCTTGGATATTCCAGGGGACTATGGCTACACCTTC. Protein: CASSLDIPGDYGYTF. The full variable domain, rest sourced from reference TRBV5-4 and TRBJ1-2, is ETGVTQSPTHLIKTRGQQVTLRCSSQSGHNTVSWYQQALGQGPQFIFQYYREEENGRGNFPPRFSGLQFPNYSSELNVNALELDDSALYLCASSLDIPGDYGYTFGSGTRLTVV.